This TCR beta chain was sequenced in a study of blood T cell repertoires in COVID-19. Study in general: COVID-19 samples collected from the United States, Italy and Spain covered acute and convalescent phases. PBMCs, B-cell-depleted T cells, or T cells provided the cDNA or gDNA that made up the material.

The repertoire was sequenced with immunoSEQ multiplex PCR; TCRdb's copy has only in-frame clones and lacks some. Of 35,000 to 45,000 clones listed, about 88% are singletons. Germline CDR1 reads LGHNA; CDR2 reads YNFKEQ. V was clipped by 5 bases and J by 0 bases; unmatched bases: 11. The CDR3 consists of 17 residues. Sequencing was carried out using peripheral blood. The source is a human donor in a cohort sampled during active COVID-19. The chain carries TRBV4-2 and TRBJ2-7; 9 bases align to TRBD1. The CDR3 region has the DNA TGTGCCAGCAGCACCGGGACAGGGTCCCGAAGCTCCTACGAGCAGTACTTC. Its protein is CASSTGTGSRSSYEQYF.